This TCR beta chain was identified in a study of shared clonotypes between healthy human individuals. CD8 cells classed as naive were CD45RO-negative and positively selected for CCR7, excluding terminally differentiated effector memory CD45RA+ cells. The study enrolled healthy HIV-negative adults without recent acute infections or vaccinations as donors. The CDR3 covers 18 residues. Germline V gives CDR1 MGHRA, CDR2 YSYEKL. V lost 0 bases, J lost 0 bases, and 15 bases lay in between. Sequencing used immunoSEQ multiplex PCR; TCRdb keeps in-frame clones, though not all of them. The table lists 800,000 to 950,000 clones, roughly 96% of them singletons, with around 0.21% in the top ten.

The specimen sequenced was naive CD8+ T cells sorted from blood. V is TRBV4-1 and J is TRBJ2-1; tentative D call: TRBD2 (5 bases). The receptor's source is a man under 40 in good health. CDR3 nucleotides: TGCGCCAGCAGCCAAGAGAGCGGAAACACTCTCTCCTACAATGAGCAGTTCTTC. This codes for CASSQESGNTLSYNEQFF.